This T cell receptor (beta chain) was identified during a study of technical replicates of blood from a handful of donors. TCRdb's table, derived via immunoSEQ multiplex PCR, lists solely in-frame clones and lacks some. The sample records around 100,000 clones, over 90% being singletons. This sequence originates from a human donor in good health. The specimen was T cells isolated from PBMCs.

In DNA form, the CDR3 reads TGTGCCAGCGTGGGAGGCGGCGAGCAGTACTTC. Encoded protein: CASVGGGEQYF. V and J are TRBV2 and TRBJ2-7; D might be TRBD2 (6 bases). The CDR3 has 11 amino acids. V was trimmed by 8 bases and J by 6 bases, leaving 11 bases between them. Germline assignment: CDR1 SNHLY and CDR2 FYNNEI.